This T cell receptor beta chain was obtained from a study of T cells in Graves' hyperthyroidism and ophthalmopathy. The CDR3 has 15 amino acids. Per germline, CDR1 DFQATT and CDR2 SNEGSKA (reference sequence). Trimming stripped 4 bases from V and 0 bases from J, with 16 bases between. Amplification of TCR beta CDR3 regions was performed using RNA transcripts as template. The primer set for the first-round RT-PCR of the TCR CDR3 was HTBI. Each CDR3 protein is one row after TCRdb ran MiXCR on the multiplex PCR reads. The repertoire has a few hundred thousand distinct CDR3 sequences, about an eighth of them found once; the top ten carry 15% to 20%. Study-level results: The model forecast ophthalmopathy, anticipating it by a median 6.5 months before onset. Most expanded thyroid clonotypes above 0.001 also appeared in blood.

For this clonotype: Its target is not known.

Researchers defined stable Graves' hyperthyroidism as no ophthalmopathy progression within 18 months. Patients were excluded because of uncontrolled infection, other autoimmune disease, pregnancy or lactation. The V call is TRBV20-1, the J call TRBJ2-7, with D tentatively TRBD2 (6 bases). The TCR comes from a woman between 18 and 30 years old with Graves' hyperthyroidism. The sequenced material came from blood. The CDR3 loop reads CSAIRLAQSSYEQYF. DNA of the CDR3: TGCAGTGCTATTCGGCTAGCGCAAAGCTCCTACGAGCAGTACTTC.